The clone carrying this T cell receptor (beta chain) turned up a few times. The source of the sample is a study of blood T cell repertoires in COVID-19. The wider study: Spain, Italy and the United States supplied samples that represented acute and convalescent COVID-19.

CDR1 and CDR2 from the germline V gene are MNHNS and SASEGT. V was shortened by 0 bases and J by 5 bases, with 16 bases between the two germline ends. This CDR3 has 17 residues. The cohort comprised adults aged about 18 to 100 years residing in about two dozen US areas. Clinical histories supplied by participants themselves formed the basis of cohort assignment. Original handling: Estimates of nucleated cell counts were drawn from the amplification of reference gene primers. This table comes from immunoSEQ multiplex PCR, and its TCRdb copy is limited to in-frame clones, with some not included. The V and J calls and clone size are taken from that table; D and trimming were inferred from the DNA. Of approximately 240,000 clones listed, about 85% were seen once; the top ten hold more than 5%.

The sample comprised PBMCs or T cells enriched from blood (not recorded which). The V call is TRBV6-1, the J call TRBJ1-4, with D possibly being TRBD1 (6 bases). The clonotype comes from a woman aged 25 to 39 with acute COVID-19. The CDR3 DNA is TGTGCCAGCAGTGAAGCTGGGGGGGCAGGGCGAAATGAAAAACTGTTTTTT. Protein: CASSEAGGAGRNEKLFF.